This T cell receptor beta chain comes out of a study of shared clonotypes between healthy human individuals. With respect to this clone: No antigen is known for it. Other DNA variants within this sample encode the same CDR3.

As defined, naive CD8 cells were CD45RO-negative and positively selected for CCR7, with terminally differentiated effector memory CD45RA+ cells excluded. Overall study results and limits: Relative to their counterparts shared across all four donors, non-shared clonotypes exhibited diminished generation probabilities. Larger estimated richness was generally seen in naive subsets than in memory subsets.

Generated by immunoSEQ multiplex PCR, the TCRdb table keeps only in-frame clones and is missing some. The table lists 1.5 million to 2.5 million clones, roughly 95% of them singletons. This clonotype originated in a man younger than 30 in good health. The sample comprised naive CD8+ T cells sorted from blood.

As DNA, the CDR3 is TGTGCCAGCAGTGAGGGAAACACTGAAGCTTTCTTT. Its translation: CASSEGNTEAFF. The chain links TRBV6-1 to TRBJ1-1, with D hard to call. CDR3 length equals 12 residues. Germline V gives CDR1 MNHNS, CDR2 SASEGT. V lost 3 bases and J 2 bases, leaving 4 bases between the germline ends.